This T cell receptor beta chain was sequenced for a study of CD8 T cells in ankylosing spondylitis. This clonotype showed up many times. Its matching antigen is unknown. Study-level points and caveats: Seemingly characteristic of ankylosing spondylitis blood was a TCR beta motif consisting of about 8 highly homologous variants.

V was trimmed by 0 bases and J by 8 bases, leaving 14 bases between them. The CDR3 spans 15 residues. Germline CDR1 DFQATT, CDR2 SNEGSKA (reference sequence). Using its own MiXCR run on the 5' RACE reads, TCRdb lists one record per CDR3 protein. This table holds more than 400,000 distinct CDR3 sequences, about 5.7% found once. The sequenced sample consisted of blood, either unsorted or a sorted T cell fraction (not recorded which). The clonotype was recovered from a male donor with ankylosing spondylitis. The rearrangement links TRBV20-1 to TRBJ1-6; D is unresolved. Written as DNA, the CDR3 is TGCAGTGCTAGAGATCGTGACCTTGGATATTCACCCCTCCACTTT. This gives the protein CSARDRDLGYSPLHF.